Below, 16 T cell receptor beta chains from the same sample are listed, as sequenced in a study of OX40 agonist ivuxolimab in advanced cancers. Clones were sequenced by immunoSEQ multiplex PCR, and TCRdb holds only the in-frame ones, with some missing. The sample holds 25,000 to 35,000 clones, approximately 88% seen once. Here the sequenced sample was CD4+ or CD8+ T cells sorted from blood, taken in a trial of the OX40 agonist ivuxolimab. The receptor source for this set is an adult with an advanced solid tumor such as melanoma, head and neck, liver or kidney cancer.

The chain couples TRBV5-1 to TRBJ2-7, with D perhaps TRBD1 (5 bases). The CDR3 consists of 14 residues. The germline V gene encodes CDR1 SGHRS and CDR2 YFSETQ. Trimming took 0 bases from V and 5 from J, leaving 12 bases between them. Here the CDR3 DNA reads TGCGCCAGCAGCTTGGCCAACAGGTTCGACGAGCAGTACTTC. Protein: CASSLANRFDEQYF.

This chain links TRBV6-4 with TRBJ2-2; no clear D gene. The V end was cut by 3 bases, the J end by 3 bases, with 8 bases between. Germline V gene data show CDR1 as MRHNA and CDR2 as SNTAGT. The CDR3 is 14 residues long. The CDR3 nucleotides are TGTGCCAGCAGTGAAGGTCGCGACACCGGGGAGCTGTTTTTT. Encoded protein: CASSEGRDTGELFF.

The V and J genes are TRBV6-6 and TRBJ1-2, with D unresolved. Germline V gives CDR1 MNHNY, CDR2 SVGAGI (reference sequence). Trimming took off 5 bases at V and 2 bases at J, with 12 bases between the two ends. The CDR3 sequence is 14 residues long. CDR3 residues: CASSPLERNYGYTF. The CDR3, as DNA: TGTGCCAGCAGTCCCCTCGAGCGCAACTATGGCTACACCTTC.

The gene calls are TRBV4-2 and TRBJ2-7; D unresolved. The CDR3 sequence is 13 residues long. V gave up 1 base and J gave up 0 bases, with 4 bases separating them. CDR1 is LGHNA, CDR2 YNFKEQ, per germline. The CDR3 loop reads CASSQGVSYEQYF. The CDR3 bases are TGTGCCAGCAGCCAAGGGGTCTCCTACGAGCAGTACTTC.

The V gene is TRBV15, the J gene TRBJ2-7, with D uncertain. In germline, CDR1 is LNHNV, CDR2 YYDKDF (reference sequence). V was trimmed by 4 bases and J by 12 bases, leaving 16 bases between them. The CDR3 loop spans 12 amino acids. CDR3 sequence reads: CATSTLSGEPYF. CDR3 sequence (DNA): TGTGCCACCAGCACCTTATCCGGCGAACCGTACTTC. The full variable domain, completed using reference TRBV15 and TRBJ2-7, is DAMVIQNPRYQVTQFGKPVTLSCSQTLNHNVMYWYQQKSSQAPKLLFHYYDKDFNNEADTPDNFQSRRPNTSFCFLDIRSPGLGDTAMYLCATSTLSGEPYFGPGTRLTVT.

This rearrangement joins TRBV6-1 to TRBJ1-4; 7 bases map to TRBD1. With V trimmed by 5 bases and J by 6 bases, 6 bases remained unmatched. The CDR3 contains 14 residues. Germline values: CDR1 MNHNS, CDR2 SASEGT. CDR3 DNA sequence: TGTGCCAGCAGTTCCGGGACAGTGTATGAAAAACTGTTTTTT. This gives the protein CASSSGTVYEKLFF.

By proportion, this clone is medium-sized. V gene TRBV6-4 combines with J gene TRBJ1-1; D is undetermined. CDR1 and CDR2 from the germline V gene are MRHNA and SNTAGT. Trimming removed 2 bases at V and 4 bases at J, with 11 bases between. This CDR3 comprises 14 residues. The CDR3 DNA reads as TGTGCCAGCAGTGACGGGAGCGAGGGCACTGAAGCTTTCTTT. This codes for CASSDGSEGTEAFF.

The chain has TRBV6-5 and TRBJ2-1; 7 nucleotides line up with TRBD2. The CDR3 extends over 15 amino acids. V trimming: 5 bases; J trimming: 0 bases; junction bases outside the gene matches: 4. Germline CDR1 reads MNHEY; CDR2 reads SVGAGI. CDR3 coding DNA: TGTGCCAGCAGTACGTCTAGCGGCTCCTACAATGAGCAGTTCTTC. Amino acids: CASSTSSGSYNEQFF.

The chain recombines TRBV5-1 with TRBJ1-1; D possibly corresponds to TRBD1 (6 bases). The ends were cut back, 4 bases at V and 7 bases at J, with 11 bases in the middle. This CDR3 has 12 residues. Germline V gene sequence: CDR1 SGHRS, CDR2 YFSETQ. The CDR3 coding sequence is TGCGCCAGCAGCCAAGGGACAAGTGAAGCTTTCTTT. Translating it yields CASSQGTSEAFF. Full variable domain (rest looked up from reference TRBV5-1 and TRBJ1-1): KAGVTQTPRYLIKTRGQQVTLSCSPISGHRSVSWYQQTPGQGLQFLFEYFSETQRNKGNFPGRFSGRQFSNSRSEMNVSTLELGDSALYLCASSQGTSEAFFGQGTRLTVV.

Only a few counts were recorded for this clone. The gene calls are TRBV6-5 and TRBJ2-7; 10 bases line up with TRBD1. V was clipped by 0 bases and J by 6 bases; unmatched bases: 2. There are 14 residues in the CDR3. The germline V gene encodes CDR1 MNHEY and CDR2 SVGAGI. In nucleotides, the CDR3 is TGTGCCAGCAGTTACTCCGGGACAGGGGTCGAGCAGTACTTC. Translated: CASSYSGTGVEQYF.

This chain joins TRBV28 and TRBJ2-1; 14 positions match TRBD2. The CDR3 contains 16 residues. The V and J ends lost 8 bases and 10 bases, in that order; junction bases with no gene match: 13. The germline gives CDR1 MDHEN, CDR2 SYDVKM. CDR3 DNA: TGTGCCAGCTCCTCCCGACTAGCGGGGGGGGACATGGAGCAGTTCTTC. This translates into CASSSRLAGGDMEQFF.

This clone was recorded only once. CDR3 residues: CASSPKGGYEQYF. CDR3 bases: TGTGCCAGCTCCCCAAAAGGGGGCTACGAGCAGTACTTC. The chain links TRBV27 to TRBJ2-7; weak D call: TRBD1 (6 bases). CDR3 length: 13 residues. CDR1 is MNHEY, CDR2 SMNVEV, per germline (reference sequence). Trimming took off 8 bases at V and 3 bases at J, with 14 bases between the two ends.

The CDR3 loop reads CASSEVLAGGETQYF. The DNA for the CDR3 is TGTGCCAGCAGTGAAGTTCTAGCGGGAGGAGAGACCCAGTACTTC. The chain links TRBV2 to TRBJ2-5; 11 positions match TRBD2. CDR3 length equals 15 residues. The germline gives CDR1 SNHLY, CDR2 FYNNEI. J lost 4 bases, V lost 1 base, and 2 bases had no gene match.

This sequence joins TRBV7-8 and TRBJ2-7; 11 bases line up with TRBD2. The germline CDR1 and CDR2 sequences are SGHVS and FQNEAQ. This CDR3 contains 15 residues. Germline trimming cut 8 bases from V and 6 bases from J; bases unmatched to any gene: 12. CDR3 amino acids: CASGLLAGVYLEQYF. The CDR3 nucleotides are TGTGCCAGCGGTCTACTAGCGGGAGTATACCTCGAGCAGTACTTC.

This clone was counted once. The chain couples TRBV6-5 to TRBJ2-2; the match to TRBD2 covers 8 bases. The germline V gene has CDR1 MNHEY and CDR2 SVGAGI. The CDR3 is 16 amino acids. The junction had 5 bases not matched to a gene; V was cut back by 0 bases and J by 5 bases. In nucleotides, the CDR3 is TGTGCCAGCAGTTACTCGATTAGCGGGAAGACCGGGGAGCTGTTTTTT. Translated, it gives CASSYSISGKTGELFF.

The CDR3 here is CASSMVTWDTEAFF. The CDR3 DNA reads TGTGCCAGTAGTATGGTTACCTGGGACACTGAAGCTTTCTTT. The chain joins TRBV19 to TRBJ1-1; no clear D. Trimming removed 3 bases at V and 3 bases at J, with 11 bases between. Germline CDR1 reads LNHDA; CDR2 reads SQIVND (reference sequence). This CDR3 contains 14 residues.